Listed here is a single T cell receptor beta chain. Its cognate antigen is unknown. The PCR was carried out with 60 Vbeta primers and 13 Jbeta primers. The table came from immunoSEQ multiplex PCR; TCRdb's copy has only in-frame clones and leaves some out. Of 200,000 to 250,000 clones listed, about 74% are singletons. Germline CDR1 reads SGHTA; CDR2 reads FQGNSA. The CDR3 loop spans 13 amino acids. The V gene lost 2 bases and the J gene lost 7 bases, with 9 bases spanning the gap. This specimen comes from a study of cytomegalovirus exposure and HLA in healthy donors. At collection, donors were nominally healthy, but unrecorded immune exposures were probable. Study-level findings and limits: The classifier reportedly diagnosed cytomegalovirus status with high specificity and sensitivity. Certain indistinguishable V segments, among them TRBV6-2 and TRBV6-3, were excluded.

This chain links TRBV7-2 with TRBJ2-1, with unresolved D. The sequenced sample was PBMCs. The clonotype originates from a middle-aged man in good health and CMV-seronegative. This chain's CDR3 is CASSLPPRNEQFF. The CDR3 DNA reads as TGTGCCAGCAGCTTACCTCCCCGTAATGAGCAGTTCTTC.